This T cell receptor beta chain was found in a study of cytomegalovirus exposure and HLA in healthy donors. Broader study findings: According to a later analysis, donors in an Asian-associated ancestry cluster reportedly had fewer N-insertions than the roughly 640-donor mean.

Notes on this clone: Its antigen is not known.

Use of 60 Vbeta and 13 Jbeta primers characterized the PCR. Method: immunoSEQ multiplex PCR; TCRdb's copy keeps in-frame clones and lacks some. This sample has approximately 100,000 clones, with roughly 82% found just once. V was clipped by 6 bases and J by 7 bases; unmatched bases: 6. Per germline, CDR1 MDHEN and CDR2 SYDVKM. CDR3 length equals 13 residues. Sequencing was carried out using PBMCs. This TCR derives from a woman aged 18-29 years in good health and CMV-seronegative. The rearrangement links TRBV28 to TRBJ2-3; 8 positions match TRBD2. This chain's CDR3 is CASRTSAVHTQYF. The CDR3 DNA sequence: TGTGCCAGCAGGACTAGCGCCGTCCATACGCAGTATTTT.